These 7 T cell receptor beta chains share one sample of origin, sequenced in a study of T-cell reconstitution after alpha-beta-depleted transplantation in children. TCRbeta library construction was performed incorporating unique molecular identifiers. TCRdb passed the PCR reads through MiXCR, listing each CDR3 protein once. The sample includes 200,000 to 250,000 distinct CDR3 sequences, less than 9% of them seen just once. Sequenced material: PBMCs, mostly from graft donor cells, taken 180 days after TCRalphabeta/CD19-depleted stem cell transplant. The source of these receptors is a male patient between 10 and 17 years old who had a stem cell transplant for acute lymphoblastic leukemia, so the T cells may come from the graft donor.

Ten or more counts support this clonotype. The genes are TRBV10-2 and TRBJ2-7; D is uncertain. The length of the CDR3 is 15 residues. CDR1 and CDR2 (germline): WSHSY, SAAADI. The V end was cut by 6 bases, the J end by 2 bases, with 17 bases between. CDR3 coding DNA: TGCGCCAGCAGCCTATACGACGGGCGGACCTACGAGCAGTACTTC. This translates into CASSLYDGRTYEQYF.

Of note for this clonotype: Possible read error: a much larger clone is one base away. The chain recombines TRBV4-3 with TRBJ2-1, with D perhaps matching TRBD2 (6 bases). Germline CDR1 is LGHNA and CDR2 is YSLEER. The CDR3 has 16 residues. Trimming shortened V by 1 base and J by 8 bases, and 18 bases separated the two germline ends. In DNA form, the CDR3 reads TGCGCCAGCAGCCAAGGTCGGGGACGGGGCGGGGATGAGCAGTTCTTC. It is translated as CASSQGRGRGGDEQFF.

This clonotype was counted ten times or more. The V call is TRBV7-2, the J call TRBJ1-3, with TRBD1 as a possible D gene (6 bases). Germline assignment: CDR1 SGHTA and CDR2 FQGNSA. This CDR3 is 15 amino acids long. Trimming left V 4 bases short and J 5 bases short, with 15 bases between. CDR3 amino acids: CASSSRGADRNTIYF. CDR3 DNA sequence: TGTGCCAGCAGCTCTCGGGGGGCAGACCGAAACACCATATATTTT.

This clonotype was picked up many times. The chain employs TRBV9 and TRBJ2-7; 8 nucleotides align to TRBD2. The CDR3 is made up of 14 amino acids. The germline CDR1 and CDR2 sequences are SGDLS and YYNGEE. With 2 bases clipped from V and 3 bases from J, the junction kept 4 bases outside the gene matches. The CDR3 nucleotides read TGTGCCAGCAGCGTTGGACTAGCAGTCTACGAGCAGTACTTC. It translates to CASSVGLAVYEQYF.

At least ten counts were recorded for this clonotype. This sequence joins TRBV12-3 or TRBV12-4 and TRBJ2-7; D is unresolved. Trimming took 1 base from V and 6 from J, leaving 10 bases between them. The CDR3 totals 13 residues. CDR3 amino acids: CASSLGPSPEQYF. CDR3 coding DNA: TGTGCCAGCAGTTTAGGCCCCTCGCCCGAGCAGTACTTC.

This clonotype was recorded at least ten times. V usage is TRBV6-1 and J usage is TRBJ1-2; possibly TRBD1 for D (6 bases). Germline V CDR1 and CDR2: MNHNS, SASEGT. V lost 4 bases and J 3 bases, leaving 15 bases between the germline ends. CDR3 length equals 15 residues. Written as DNA, the CDR3 is TGTGCCAGCAGTGCGAGTCAAGGGGGTTACTATGGCTACACCTTC. Translation: CASSASQGGYYGYTF.

There are many counts of this clonotype. The V call is TRBV28, the J call TRBJ2-5, with a possible D match to TRBD1 (6 bases). Trimming pared 4 bases from V and 5 bases from J, leaving 35 bases between. In germline, CDR1 is MDHEN, CDR2 SYDVKM. This CDR3 contains 21 residues. CDR3 amino acids: CASSSDRIRAGGSTAVETQYF. The CDR3 DNA is TGTGCCAGCAGTTCTGACAGGATCCGGGCTGGGGGCAGCACGGCAGTGGAGACCCAGTACTTC.